These 15 T cell receptor beta chains share one sample of origin, sequenced in a study of blood T cell repertoires in COVID-19. TCRdb keeps only in-frame clones here, not all; method: immunoSEQ multiplex PCR. The top ten clones hold approximately 13% of a sample with some 180,000 clones, 80% to 90% of them seen once. The source material was peripheral blood. The receptors originated from a human donor in a cohort sampled during active COVID-19.

Only a few counts were recorded for this clone. V usage is TRBV2 and J usage is TRBJ2-1, with TRBD2 matching over 7 bases. CDR3 length: 12 amino acids. V was pared by 5 bases and J by 12 bases, with 7 bases of the junction left unmatched. From germline, CDR1 is SNHLY and CDR2 FYNNEI. In nucleotides, the CDR3 is TGTGCCAGCAGTCCAGAGGGAGGGTGGCAGTTCTTC. Translation: CASSPEGGWQFF. Complete variable domain (other parts from reference TRBV2 and TRBJ2-1): EPEVTQTPSHQVTQMGQEVILRCVPISNHLYFYWYRQILGQKVEFLVSFYNNEISEKSEIFDDQFSVERPDGSNFTLKIRSTKLEDSAMYFCASSPEGGWQFFGPGTRLTVL.

This chain uses TRBV15 with TRBJ1-1; unclear D gene. CDR1 and CDR2 from the germline V gene are LNHNV and YYDKDF (reference sequence). Trimming cost V 0 bases and J 2 bases, with 7 bases left between them. This CDR3 region has 14 residues. The CDR3: CATSRDMRNTEAFF. CDR3 bases: TGTGCCACCAGCAGAGATATGAGAAACACTGAAGCTTTCTTT.

The rearrangement uses TRBV2 and TRBJ2-3; 7 nucleotides align to TRBD2. The CDR3 is 17 amino acids. J lost 1 base, V lost 1 base, and 8 bases had no gene match. The V gene's germline CDR1 is SNHLY and CDR2 FYNNEI. CDR3 loop: CASSEGFGRRGTDTQYF. The CDR3 DNA sequence: TGTGCCAGCAGTGAAGGTTTCGGGAGGAGGGGCACAGATACGCAGTATTTT.

The rearrangement joins TRBV5-6 to TRBJ1-5; D may be TRBD1 (5 bases). The CDR3 runs to 15 residues. V lost 3 bases and J lost 3, with 13 bases in between. From germline, CDR1 is SGHDT and CDR2 YYEEEE. The CDR3 region has the DNA TGTGCCAGCAGCTCATACAGGTACCCCAATCAGCCCCAGCATTTT. Its protein product is CASSSYRYPNQPQHF.

This clone occurred many times. The rearrangement links TRBV28 to TRBJ2-7; D uncertain. Trimming pared 5 bases from V and 2 bases from J, leaving 16 bases between. The CDR3 consists of 15 residues. The germline V gene encodes CDR1 MDHEN and CDR2 SYDVKM. CDR3 nucleotides: TGTGCCAGCAGTCCCTCCTACCCGCCTACCTACGAGCAGTACTTC. The encoded protein is CASSPSYPPTYEQYF.

The chain recombines TRBV19 with TRBJ2-3; TRBD2 matches at 10 bases. This CDR3 has 16 amino acids. The germline V gene encodes CDR1 LNHDA and CDR2 SQIVND (reference sequence). Trimming cost V 4 bases and J 2 bases; bases outside gene matches: 6. CDR3 DNA: TGTGCCAGTAGTAGAACTAGCGGGGCATACACAGATACGCAGTATTTT. Protein sequence: CASSRTSGAYTDTQYF.

This chain uses TRBV28 with TRBJ1-3; TRBD1 agrees at 9 bases. This CDR3 spans 15 amino acids. V lost 1 base, J lost 8 bases, and 6 bases stayed unmatched. The germline gives CDR1 MDHEN, CDR2 SYDVKM. The CDR3 spells CASSLYGTGSDTIYF. In DNA, the CDR3 is TGTGCCAGCAGTTTATATGGGACAGGGTCGGACACCATATATTTT. The whole variable domain, remainder taken from reference TRBV28 and TRBJ1-3, is DVKVTQSSRYLVKRTGEKVFLECVQDMDHENMFWYRQDPGLGLRLIYFSYDVKMKEKGDIPEGYSVSREKKERFSLILESASTNQTSMYLCASSLYGTGSDTIYFGEGSWLTVV.

This chain uses TRBV5-1 with TRBJ2-7; 10 bases fit TRBD1. The V and J ends lost 4 bases and 5 bases, in that order; junction bases with no gene match: 12. The CDR3 runs to 16 residues. From germline, CDR1 is SGHRS and CDR2 YFSETQ. CDR3 in DNA: TGCGCCAGCAGCCCGACGTTGGGACAGGGGATCCACGAGCAGTACTTC. Translated: CASSPTLGQGIHEQYF.

Here the CDR3 reads CASSFGASSYEQYF. In DNA form, the CDR3 reads TGCGCCAGCAGCTTCGGAGCGAGCTCCTACGAGCAGTACTTC. The rearrangement links TRBV5-1 to TRBJ2-7; D gene unclear. Germline loops: CDR1 SGHRS, CDR2 YFSETQ. This CDR3 has 14 amino acids. Trimming cost V 2 bases and J 0 bases, with 9 bases left between them. The complete variable domain, with remaining parts taken from reference TRBV5-1 and TRBJ2-7, reads KAGVTQTPRYLIKTRGQQVTLSCSPISGHRSVSWYQQTPGQGLQFLFEYFSETQRNKGNFPGRFSGRQFSNSRSEMNVSTLELGDSALYLCASSFGASSYEQYFGPGTRLTVT.

The rearrangement links TRBV2 to TRBJ2-3; 8 bases agree with TRBD2. CDR1 and CDR2 from the germline V gene are SNHLY and FYNNEI. V lost 2 bases to trimming and J lost 5 bases; unmatched junction nucleotides: 15. This CDR3 contains 18 residues. The DNA of the CDR3 is TGTGCCAGCAGTGAAAAAGCGGGAGTCGGGTTTAATGGAGATACGCAGTATTTT. It translates to CASSEKAGVGFNGDTQYF.

The chain recombines TRBV7-8 with TRBJ2-7; 7 nucleotides agree with TRBD1. V lost 7 bases, J lost 5 bases, and 11 bases stayed unmatched. The germline V gene has CDR1 SGHVS and CDR2 FQNEAQ. This CDR3 is built from 14 residues. The CDR3 loop is CASTTPTGHNEQYF. The DNA for the CDR3 is TGTGCCAGCACCACTCCGACAGGGCATAACGAGCAGTACTTC.

V and J are TRBV19 and TRBJ2-5; 12 bases map to TRBD2. The germline V gene has CDR1 LNHDA and CDR2 SQIVND (reference sequence). V lost 9 bases, J lost 2 bases, and 16 bases stayed unmatched. CDR3 size: 18 residues. CDR3 in amino acids: CASSLGALAGGGQETQYF. In DNA, the CDR3 is TGTGCCAGCTCCTTAGGAGCACTAGCGGGAGGAGGACAAGAGACCCAGTACTTC.

The chain is built from TRBV6-6 and TRBJ2-2; D gene ambiguous. The CDR3 spans 14 residues. The V end was cut by 0 bases, the J end by 8 bases, with 10 bases between. The germline V gene has CDR1 MNHNY and CDR2 SVGAGI (reference sequence). In DNA, the CDR3 is TGTGCCAGCAGTTACTCGGAGTTTACGGGGGAGCTGTTTTTT. This codes for CASSYSEFTGELFF.

The rearrangement links TRBV29-1 to TRBJ1-4; the D gene is possibly TRBD1 (5 bases). Germline V lookup: CDR1 SQVTM, CDR2 ANQGSEA. V gave up 5 bases and J gave up 4 bases, with 14 bases separating them. There are 14 residues in the CDR3. The CDR3, as DNA: TGCAGCGTTTTTGACAGCAGTAATAATGAAAAACTGTTTTTT. Residues: CSVFDSSNNEKLFF.

The CDR3 loop is CASSQGMNTEAFF. The CDR3 region has the DNA TGTGCCAGCTCACAGGGGATGAACACTGAAGCTTTCTTT. The rearrangement uses TRBV18 and TRBJ1-1, with D perhaps matching TRBD1 (5 bases). V was clipped by 4 bases and J by 0 bases, with 6 bases between them. Germline-derived CDR1 and CDR2 are KGHSH and LQKENI. The CDR3 extends over 13 amino acids.